Listed here are 19 T cell receptor beta chains from one sample, sequenced in a study of early T cells in non-severe SARS-CoV-2 infection. One entry per CDR3 protein results from TCRdb running MiXCR on the 5' RACE reads. The sample shows some 44,000 distinct CDR3 sequences, about 5.9% of them seen only once. The material was whole blood, obtained at baseline. Receptor source: an adult who was a healthcare worker with PCR-confirmed SARS-CoV-2 infection or an uninfected control (not recorded which).

This chain joins TRBV11-2 and TRBJ2-7, with 7 bases matching TRBD1. J gave up 5 bases and V 1 base, and 8 bases lay outside the gene matches. The CDR3 has 15 residues. Germline lookup yields CDR1 SGHAT and CDR2 FQNNGV. For the CDR3, the DNA is TGTGCCAGCAGCTTAGGCCCGGACAGGACCCACGAGCAGTACTTC. This sequence encodes CASSLGPDRTHEQYF.

This clonotype appeared many times. In nucleotides, the CDR3 is TGTGCCAGCAGCTTTTTCGGGGGGGATTCACCCCTCCACTTT. Translating gives CASSFFGGDSPLHF. This chain joins TRBV7-9 and TRBJ1-6; tentative D call: TRBD1 (5 bases). The CDR3 runs 14 residues. Germline V gives CDR1 SEHNR, CDR2 FQNEAQ (reference sequence). V was clipped by 3 bases and J by 8 bases, with 11 bases between them.

With regard to this clonotype: A much more abundant neighbour one base away suggests this may be a read error. A read error is likely, as this CDR3 ends without the conserved phenylalanine or tryptophan. The chain employs TRBV12-3 or TRBV12-4 and TRBJ2-2, with 8 bases that match TRBD1. V lost 2 bases to trimming and J lost 7 bases; unmatched junction nucleotides: 6. This CDR3 spans 15 amino acids. CDR3 loop: CASSLTDREDGELFS. In nucleotides, the CDR3 is TGTGCCAGCAGTTTAACGGACAGGGAAGACGGGGAGCTGTTTTCT.

This clonotype showed up many times. J is TRBJ2-1 and V is TRBV11-2, with a weak D call TRBD1 (5 bases). The germline CDR1 and CDR2 sequences are SGHAT and FQNNGV. Trimming took 6 bases from V and 1 from J, leaving 25 bases between them. CDR3 length equals 19 residues. This chain's CDR3 is CASRPFHLPRQGSYNEQFF. Here the CDR3 DNA reads TGTGCCAGCAGACCCTTCCATCTACCCCGCCAGGGATCCTACAATGAGCAGTTCTTC. Drawing the rest from reference TRBV11-2 and TRBJ2-1, the complete variable domain is EAGVAQSPRYKIIEKRQSVAFWCNPISGHATLYWYQQILGQGPKLLIQFQNNGVVDDSQLPKDRFSAERLKGVDSTLKIQPAKLEDSAVYLCASRPFHLPRQGSYNEQFFGPGTRLTVL.

The gene calls are TRBV7-2 and TRBJ2-2; D not resolved. CDR3 length equals 14 residues. CDR1 SGHTA and CDR2 FQGNSA come from the germline V gene. Deletions cut 5 bases from V and 4 bases from J, with 11 bases between. The CDR3 bases are TGTGCCAGCAGCCAAGGCCTGAGCACCGGGGAGCTGTTTTTT. Translating it yields CASSQGLSTGELFF.

This clonotype has a handful of counts. The V call is TRBV2, the J call TRBJ2-7; D is unresolved. This CDR3 contains 12 residues. The germline V and J ends were trimmed by 10 bases and 1 base, with 11 bases remaining between them. Germline CDR1 SNHLY, CDR2 FYNNEI. Here the CDR3 reads CATATGSYEQYF. The CDR3 DNA follows: TGTGCCACCGCGACGGGTTCCTACGAGCAGTACTTC. Full variable domain (missing parts from reference TRBV2 and TRBJ2-7): EPEVTQTPSHQVTQMGQEVILRCVPISNHLYFYWYRQILGQKVEFLVSFYNNEISEKSEIFDDQFSVERPDGSNFTLKIRSTKLEDSAMYFCATATGSYEQYFGPGTRLTVT.

This clonotype was seen at least ten times. The rearrangement links TRBV11-2 to TRBJ1-1, with D maybe TRBD1 (5 bases). Trimming stripped 5 bases from V and 1 base from J, with 14 bases between. The CDR3 is made up of 15 amino acids. Germline V gene data show CDR1 as SGHAT and CDR2 as FQNNGV. The CDR3 region has the DNA TGTGCCAGCAGCCGGACGTCTACAGGGAACACTGAAGCTTTCTTT. It codes for CASSRTSTGNTEAFF.

The CDR3 DNA follows: TGCAGTGCTAGAGATCCGGCAGGGGGAACCTACGAGCAGTACTTC. It codes for CSARDPAGGTYEQYF. The genes are TRBV20-1 and TRBJ2-7; 7 nucleotides line up with TRBD1. The CDR3 consists of 15 residues. Germline V CDR1 and CDR2: DFQATT, SNEGSKA (reference sequence). The ends lost 0 bases at V and 2 bases at J; junction bases unmatched: 7.

This clonotype was found many times. The gene calls are TRBV6-5 and TRBJ2-1; D is uncertain. There are 11 residues in the CDR3. V was shortened by 6 bases and J by 5 bases, with 5 bases between the two germline ends. Germline V gene data show CDR1 as MNHEY and CDR2 as SVGAGI. The CDR3 sequence: CASRGNNEQFF. CDR3 in DNA: TGTGCCAGCAGGGGTAACAATGAGCAGTTCTTC.

This clonotype was detected many times. As DNA, the CDR3 is TGTGCCAGCAGTTTCGGCGGATCCGCAACTAATGAAAAACTGTTTTTT. This gives the protein CASSFGGSATNEKLFF. This chain uses TRBV12-3 or TRBV12-4 with TRBJ1-4; the D is unclear. CDR3 length: 16 amino acids. V lost 3 bases and J lost 0, with 11 bases in between.

This clonotype was recorded many times. CDR3 in DNA: TGTGCCGGCCGGGACAGGAACTACAATGAGCAGTTCTTC. This gives the protein CAGRDRNYNEQFF. The rearrangement uses TRBV6-2 or TRBV6-3 and TRBJ2-1, with 8 nucleotides matching TRBD1. CDR1 and CDR2 from the germline V gene are MNHEY and SVGEGT. V shed 11 bases and J 3 bases; nucleotides not matched to a gene: 6. This CDR3 has 13 amino acids.

This clonotype was seen ten or more times. The V gene is TRBV2, the J gene TRBJ2-2; TRBD1 matches 8 bases. CDR3 length: 14 residues. The germline CDR1 and CDR2 sequences are SNHLY and FYNNEI. Trimming at V came to 4 bases and at J to 5 bases, leaving 3 bases not matched to a gene. The CDR3 DNA follows: TGTGCCAGCAGTGGGGACAGGAGGACCGGGGAGCTGTTTTTT. This gives the protein CASSGDRRTGELFF. The full variable domain, rest sourced from reference TRBV2 and TRBJ2-2, is EPEVTQTPSHQVTQMGQEVILRCVPISNHLYFYWYRQILGQKVEFLVSFYNNEISEKSEIFDDQFSVERPDGSNFTLKIRSTKLEDSAMYFCASSGDRRTGELFFGEGSRLTVL.

This clonotype was observed many times. The genes are TRBV6-5 and TRBJ2-7; 10 bases are a match to TRBD1. Germline V gene data show CDR1 as MNHEY and CDR2 as SVGAGI. The CDR3 loop spans 14 amino acids. Trimming at V came to 6 bases and at J to 3 bases, leaving 5 bases not matched to a gene. The CDR3 DNA is TGTGCCAGCAGGAGGACAGGGGGACTCTACGAGCAGTACTTC. Translation: CASRRTGGLYEQYF.

This chain uses TRBV30 with TRBJ2-3, with D possibly being TRBD1 or TRBD2 (5 bases each). Between the trimmed V and J ends, which lost 3 bases and 3 bases, there was a span of 10 bases. Germline CDR1 is GTSNPN and CDR2 is SVGIG (reference sequence). The CDR3 has 13 amino acids. This chain's CDR3 is CAWSPGGTDTQYF. In DNA form, the CDR3 reads TGTGCCTGGAGCCCTGGGGGTACAGATACGCAGTATTTT.

The chain couples TRBV28 to TRBJ1-5; tentatively, D is TRBD1 (6 bases). The CDR3 sequence is 10 residues long. Trimming removed 11 bases from V and 6 bases from J, with 8 bases in between. Germline V gene data show CDR1 as MDHEN and CDR2 as SYDVKM. As DNA, the CDR3 is TGTGCCGGGGGCATTCAGCCCCAGCATTTT. Its translation is CAGGIQPQHF.

The rearrangement links TRBV29-1 to TRBJ1-2, with D possibly being TRBD1 (5 bases). CDR1 and CDR2 (germline): SQVTM, ANQGSEA. The CDR3 totals 13 residues. The V and J ends lost 1 base and 4 bases respectively, with 10 bases between them. CDR3: CSVEGGLGYGYTF. The CDR3 DNA reads TGCAGCGTTGAAGGGGGGTTAGGCTATGGCTACACCTTC.

The chain has TRBV12-3 or TRBV12-4 and TRBJ1-2; D gene unclear. V was clipped by 5 bases and J by 0 bases, with 4 bases between them. This CDR3 is built from 12 residues. The CDR3 sequence: CASSNTNYGYTF. The DNA of the CDR3 is TGTGCCAGCAGTAACACTAACTATGGCTACACCTTC.

This clonotype was detected ten times or more. The V call is TRBV11-3, the J call TRBJ2-2, with 10 bases matching TRBD2. CDR1 and CDR2 from the germline V gene are SGHNT and YENEEA. This CDR3 has 15 amino acids. Trimming at V came to 6 bases and at J to 3 bases, leaving 4 bases not matched to a gene. CDR3 sequence reads: CASSPGLADTGELFF. The CDR3 nucleotides are TGTGCCAGCAGTCCTGGACTAGCGGACACCGGGGAGCTGTTTTTT.

The V gene is TRBV11-2, the J gene TRBJ1-2; D is ambiguous. Germline values: CDR1 SGHAT, CDR2 FQNNGV. Trimming cost V 0 bases and J 5 bases, with 13 bases left between them. The CDR3 loop spans 15 amino acids. The CDR3 DNA reads TGTGCCAGCAGCTTAGATCGGGGTCAGCCTTATGGCTACACCTTC. The encoded protein is CASSLDRGQPYGYTF.